Listed here are 19 T cell receptor beta chains from one sample, sequenced in a study of T cells in Graves' hyperthyroidism and ophthalmopathy. Authors of the study amplified TCR beta CDR3 regions from RNA transcripts. The TCR CDR3 was amplified in a first-round RT-PCR using the HTBI primer set. One entry per CDR3 protein, called by TCRdb with MiXCR from the multiplex PCR reads. The sample has hundreds of thousands of distinct CDR3 sequences, around 20% seen once. What was sequenced was blood. The receptor source for this set is a man under 40 with Graves' ophthalmopathy.

This clonotype was detected only a few times. The rearrangement uses TRBV6-2 or TRBV6-3 and TRBJ2-1; D may match TRBD1 or TRBD2 (6 bases each). CDR1 and CDR2 (germline): MNHEY, SVGEGT. This CDR3 has 16 amino acids. V was shortened by 6 bases and J by 2 bases, with 17 bases between the two germline ends. The CDR3, as DNA: TGTGCCAGCAGGGGCGGGACACCCTACGCCTACAATGAGCAGTTCTTC. Protein sequence: CASRGGTPYAYNEQFF.

This clonotype was detected only a few times. This chain uses TRBV12-3 or TRBV12-4 with TRBJ2-1; D is unclear. This CDR3 spans 12 amino acids. Trimming took 6 bases from V and 6 from J, leaving 9 bases between them. The chain's CDR3 is CASSRGFNEQFF. The DNA of the CDR3 is TGTGCCAGCAGCCGAGGCTTCAATGAGCAGTTCTTC.

The chain carries TRBV20-1 and TRBJ2-5; TRBD2 aligns across 14 bases. Per the germline V gene, CDR1 is DFQATT and CDR2 is SNEGSKA (reference sequence). The junction had 7 bases not matched to a gene; V was cut back by 1 base and J by 0 bases. The length of the CDR3 is 18 residues. CDR3: CSARAGTSGSHHQETQYF. CDR3 coding DNA: TGCAGTGCTAGAGCGGGGACTAGCGGGAGTCATCACCAAGAGACCCAGTACTTC.

The chain combines TRBV28 with TRBJ2-7; D not certain. The V and J ends lost 7 bases and 0 bases respectively, with 10 bases between them. Per germline, CDR1 MDHEN and CDR2 SYDVKM. This CDR3 is 13 amino acids long. The CDR3 loop reads CASIGTVSYEQYF. The CDR3 nucleotides are TGTGCCAGCATAGGCACAGTCTCCTACGAGCAGTACTTC.

About this clonotype itself: This could be a read error, since a much larger clone is one nucleotide away. This chain connects TRBV18 to TRBJ2-7; D unresolved. Germline V gene sequence: CDR1 KGHSH, CDR2 LQKENI. Deletions cut 3 bases from V and 5 bases from J, with 8 bases between. CDR3 length: 12 amino acids. The CDR3 reads CASSPGSNEQYF. The CDR3 coding sequence is TGTGCCAGCTCACCGGGGTCGAACGAGCAGTACTTC.

The chain links TRBV6-1 to TRBJ2-3, with 7 positions matching TRBD2. Germline values: CDR1 MNHNS, CDR2 SASEGT. The CDR3 contains 16 residues. J was trimmed by 5 bases and V by 1 base; bases with no gene match: 9. The CDR3 sequence: CASSEDGGWGGDTQYF. The DNA for the CDR3 is TGTGCCAGCAGTGAAGATGGAGGGTGGGGGGGAGATACGCAGTATTTT.

In this sample, this clonotype turned up many times. The chain carries TRBV11-2 and TRBJ2-3, with D maybe TRBD1 (6 bases). Germline CDR1 is SGHAT and CDR2 is FQNNGV. The CDR3 extends over 16 amino acids. V was pared by 5 bases and J by 4 bases, with 19 bases between. The DNA for the CDR3 is TGTGCCAGCAGCCAACACAGGGACCGCCGTGCAGATACGCAGTATTTT. As protein: CASSQHRDRRADTQYF.

Written as DNA, the CDR3 is TGTGCCACCAGCAGTATGGGACTAGCGGGAGAGGGCACAGATACGCAGTATTTT. Its translation is CATSSMGLAGEGTDTQYF. V is TRBV15 and J is TRBJ2-3, with TRBD2 matching 14 bases. Germline CDR1 is LNHNV and CDR2 is YYDKDF (reference sequence). The CDR3 has 18 amino acids. V lost 3 bases to trimming and J lost 1 base; unmatched junction nucleotides: 6.

This rearrangement joins TRBV10-3 to TRBJ1-1; D is uncertain. Trimming took 11 bases from V and 4 from J, leaving 20 bases between them. Looked up from germline, CDR1 is ENHRY and CDR2 is SYGVKD. This CDR3 region has 14 residues. CDR3 DNA: TGTGCCGCCCATGAAGGGTACGTGAGCACTGAAGCTTTCTTT. As protein: CAAHEGYVSTEAFF.

The chain is built from TRBV19 and TRBJ1-1, with D unresolved. Germline CDR1 is LNHDA and CDR2 is SQIVND (reference sequence). This CDR3 region has 13 residues. Trimming removed 5 bases at V and 8 bases at J, with 15 bases between. The DNA of the CDR3 is TGTGCCAGTAGTCGAGAAGGGAGTGGGGAAGCTTTCTTT. As protein: CASSREGSGEAFF.

This clonotype was found a few times. The rearrangement joins TRBV7-9 to TRBJ2-5; D ambiguous. With 4 bases removed from V and 4 bases from J, the gap between germline ends came to 13 bases. The CDR3 totals 14 residues. Germline V gene lookup returns CDR1 SEHNR and CDR2 FQNEAQ (reference sequence). CDR3 in DNA: TGTGCCAGCAGCTCGAGGTCAGAAAGAGAGACCCAGTACTTC. Residues: CASSSRSERETQYF. The complete variable domain, with remaining parts taken from reference TRBV7-9 and TRBJ2-5, reads DTGVSQNPRHKITKRGQNVTFRCDPISEHNRLYWYRQTLGQGPEFLTYFQNEAQLEKSRLLSDRFSAERPKGSFSTLEIQRTEQGDSAMYLCASSSRSERETQYFGPGTRLLVL.

The rearrangement joins TRBV9 to TRBJ2-5, with no clear D. V was trimmed by 4 bases and J by 2 bases, leaving 12 bases between them. This CDR3 is built from 14 residues. Germline CDR1 is SGDLS and CDR2 is YYNGEE. The CDR3 loop is CASSPRSHQETQYF. CDR3 nucleotide sequence: TGTGCCAGCAGCCCTCGCAGTCATCAAGAGACCCAGTACTTC.

The J gene is TRBJ2-3, the V gene TRBV27; no clear D gene. The CDR3 is 15 residues long. Germline V gene data show CDR1 as MNHEY and CDR2 as SMNVEV (reference sequence). Trimming took 0 bases from V and 4 from J, leaving 11 bases between them. The CDR3 spells CASSLSKNHADTQYF. The CDR3 nucleotides are TGTGCCAGCAGTTTATCGAAGAATCATGCAGATACGCAGTATTTT.

In this sample, this clonotype turned up a few times. This chain links TRBV10-1 with TRBJ2-3, with 9 bases that match TRBD1. There are 15 residues in the CDR3. In germline, CDR1 is WNHNN, CDR2 SYGVQD (reference sequence). The J segment lost 4 bases and the V segment lost 2 bases, leaving 4 bases of the junction unmatched. DNA of the CDR3: TGCGCCAGCAGTGAGAGGACAGGGGTGGCAGATACGCAGTATTTT. As protein: CASSERTGVADTQYF.

This clonotype was detected many times. CDR3 sequence: CASSPRGQGYGYTF. In DNA form, the CDR3 reads TGTGCCAGCAGCCCGAGGGGACAGGGCTATGGCTACACCTTC. This rearrangement joins TRBV13 to TRBJ1-2, with 9 bases that match TRBD1. V gave up 5 bases and J gave up 4 bases; unmatched junction bases: 5. The CDR3 is 14 residues long. The germline V gene encodes CDR1 PRHDT and CDR2 FYEKMQ (reference sequence).

V gene TRBV10-2 combines with J gene TRBJ2-3; TRBD2 matches 12 bases. V lost 8 bases and J lost 0; bases outside the gene matches: 9. Germline V CDR1 and CDR2: WSHSY, SAAADI. CDR3 length: 17 amino acids. The CDR3, as DNA: TGCGCCAGCGGGGGGACTAGCGGGCGGTCTAGCACAGATACGCAGTATTTT. This encodes CASGGTSGRSSTDTQYF.

The chain carries TRBV2 and TRBJ2-5; D not resolved. The CDR3 has 14 residues. Germline V gene data show CDR1 as SNHLY and CDR2 as FYNNEI. With 3 bases removed from V and 5 bases from J, the gap between germline ends came to 13 bases. The CDR3 is CASSEVGLLETQYF. For the CDR3, the DNA is TGTGCCAGCAGTGAGGTGGGCCTCCTGGAGACCCAGTACTTC.

There are many counts of this clonotype. The chain recombines TRBV3-1 with TRBJ1-5; no firm D call. The CDR3 runs to 16 residues. Trimming took 1 base from V and 2 from J, leaving 12 bases between them. The germline V gene has CDR1 LGHDT and CDR2 YNNKEL (reference sequence). DNA of the CDR3: TGTGCCAGCAGCCAAGCGGTGAGCGGTGGCAATCAGCCCCAGCATTTT. It yields the protein CASSQAVSGGNQPQHF.

This clonotype was seen at least ten times. CDR3 in amino acids: CASTSGLARYNEQFF. The CDR3, as DNA: TGTGCCAGCACCTCGGGACTAGCGCGCTACAATGAGCAGTTCTTC. V gene TRBV12-3 or TRBV12-4 combines with J gene TRBJ2-1; 10 bases align to TRBD2. Trimming cost V 7 bases and J 3 bases; bases outside gene matches: 6. The CDR3 is 15 amino acids.